This T cell receptor beta chain was captured by sequencing in a study of Ad26.COV2.S vaccination and SARS-CoV-2 variants. Across the study: Participants got Ad26.COV2.S intramuscularly, once or twice 56 days apart. Study-wide results and caveats: The TCR-based breadth and depth measures might underestimate overall T cell responses.

Treatment described: some 20 received Ad26.COV2.S at low or high dose, single or two shots; 5 received placebo; per-sample allocation not given. Vaccine and placebo recipients were sampled on day 63 after the first injection. In the case of this clone: What it binds is not known.

Generated by immunoSEQ multiplex PCR, the TCRdb table keeps only in-frame clones and is missing some. The sample includes 440,000 or so clones, roughly nine tenths seen only once; the top ten take about 1.5%. V lost 4 bases to trimming and J lost 7 bases, with 19 bases between them. Germline CDR1 and CDR2: LNHDA and SQIVND (reference sequence). The CDR3 totals 15 residues. The clonotype was recovered from a person aged 18-65 years who received the Ad26.COV2.S COVID-19 vaccine or a placebo. This chain links TRBV19 with TRBJ1-1; D may be TRBD1 (5 bases). Sample: peripheral blood, taken in a trial of Ad26.COV2.S vaccine versus placebo. The CDR3 protein is CASSTRKIVTDEAFF. As DNA, the CDR3 is TGTGCCAGTAGTACCAGGAAGATAGTGACAGATGAAGCTTTCTTT.